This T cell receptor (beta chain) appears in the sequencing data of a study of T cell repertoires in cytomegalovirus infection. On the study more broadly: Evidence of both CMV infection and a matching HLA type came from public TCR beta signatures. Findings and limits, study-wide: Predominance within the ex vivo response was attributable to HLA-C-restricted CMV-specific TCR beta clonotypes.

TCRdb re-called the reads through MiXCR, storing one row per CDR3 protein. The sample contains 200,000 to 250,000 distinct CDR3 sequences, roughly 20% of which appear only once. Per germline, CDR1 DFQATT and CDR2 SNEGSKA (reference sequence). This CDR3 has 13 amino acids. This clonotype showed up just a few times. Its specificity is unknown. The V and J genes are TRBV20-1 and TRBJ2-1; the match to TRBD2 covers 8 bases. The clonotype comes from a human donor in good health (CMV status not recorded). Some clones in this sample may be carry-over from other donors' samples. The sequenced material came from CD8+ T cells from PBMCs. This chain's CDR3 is CSVADGRGVDQFF. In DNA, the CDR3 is TGCAGCGTCGCGGACGGGCGGGGGGTAGATCAGTTCTTC.